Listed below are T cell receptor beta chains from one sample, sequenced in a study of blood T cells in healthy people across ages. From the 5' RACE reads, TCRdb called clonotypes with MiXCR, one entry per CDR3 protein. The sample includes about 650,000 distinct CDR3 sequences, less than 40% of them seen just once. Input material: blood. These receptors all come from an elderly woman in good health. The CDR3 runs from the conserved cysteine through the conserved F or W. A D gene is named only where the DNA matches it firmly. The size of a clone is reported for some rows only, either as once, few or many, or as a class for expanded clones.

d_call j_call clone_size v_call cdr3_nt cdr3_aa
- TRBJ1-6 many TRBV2 TGTGCCAGCAGTGAGGCTCGGATTAATTCACCCCTCCACTTT CASSEARINSPLHF
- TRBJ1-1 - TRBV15 TGTGCCACCAGCAGGGGCCCGAACACTGAAGCTTTCTTT CATSRGPNTEAFF
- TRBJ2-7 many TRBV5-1 TGCGCCAGCACTAACGGTGGACGGTTCGACGAGCAGTACTTC CASTNGGRFDEQYF
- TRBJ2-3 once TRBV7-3 TGTGCCAGCAGCTTAACCTCCTTGGGGGATACGCAGTATTTT CASSLTSLGDTQYF
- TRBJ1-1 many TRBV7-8 TGTGCCAGCAGACCTGGCCCTCTGAACACTGAAGCTTTCTTT CASRPGPLNTEAFF
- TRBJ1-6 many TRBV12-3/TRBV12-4 TGTGCCAGCAGTTTAGCGCTAAGAGGGGCCCTCCACTTT CASSLALRGALHF
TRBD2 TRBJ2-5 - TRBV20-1 TGCAGTGCTAGGTGCGCGGGGGGGCAGGAGACCCAGTACTTC CSARCAGGQETQYF
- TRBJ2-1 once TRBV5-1 TGCGCCAGCAGCTTAAGGTCGTTTTCGAGGGTCTACAATGAGCAGTTCTTC CASSLRSFSRVYNEQFF
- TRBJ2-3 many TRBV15 TGTGCCACCAGCAGAGTAGCGGCCCTAGGTACGCAGTATTTT CATSRVAALGTQYF
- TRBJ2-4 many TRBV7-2 TGTGCCAGCAGCTTAGATTGGGGCAGGGTGAACATTCAGTACTTC CASSLDWGRVNIQYF
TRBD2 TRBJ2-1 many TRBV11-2 TGTGCCAGCAGCATTCCGGGACTAGCTGGAAATGAGCAGTTCTTC CASSIPGLAGNEQFF
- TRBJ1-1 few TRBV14 TGTGCCAGCAGCCAAAGGGGGGTTCCGGACACTGAAGCTTTCTTT CASSQRGVPDTEAFF
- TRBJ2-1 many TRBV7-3 TGTGCCAGCAGCTTAACGGGTGGGGCCAATGAGCAGTTCTTC CASSLTGGANEQFF
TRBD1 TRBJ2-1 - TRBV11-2 TGTGCCAGCAGCTTAAGACATGGGACAGGGCTAGGCAATGAGCAGTTCTTC CASSLRHGTGLGNEQFF
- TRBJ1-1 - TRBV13 TGTGCCAGCAGATTAGGGGCAGAAGCTTTCTTT CASRLGAEAFF
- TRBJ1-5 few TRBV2 TGTGCCAGCAGCGGTGACGTAGTCAATCAGCCCCAGCATTTT CASSGDVVNQPQHF
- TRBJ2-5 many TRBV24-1 TGTGCCACCAGTGAAAAGGCAGGAAGGGCCCAGTACTTC CATSEKAGRAQYF
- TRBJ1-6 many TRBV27 TGTGCCAGTCGGGACACAGGATCACCCCTCCACTTT CASRDTGSPLHF
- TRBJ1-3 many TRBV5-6 TGTGCCAGCAGCTGGCGGAGTCTGGAGAGGAAGGTCGCTGGAAACACCATATATTTT CASSWRSLERKVAGNTIYF
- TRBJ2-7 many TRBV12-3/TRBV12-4 TGTGCCAGCAGTATAGGTGTAGGGCAGGCTGAATCCTCCTACGAGCAGTACTTC CASSIGVGQAESSYEQYF
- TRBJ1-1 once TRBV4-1 TGCGCCAGCAGCCAAGAAGAAGTGAACACTGAAGCTTTCTTT CASSQEEVNTEAFF
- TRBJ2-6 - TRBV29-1 TGCAGCGCTTATGGGGATGCCCTATCTGGGGCCAACGTCCTGACTTTC CSAYGDALSGANVLTF
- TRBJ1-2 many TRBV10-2 TGCGCCAGCAGTGAGATGACAGCGAATAACTATGGCTACACCTTC CASSEMTANNYGYTF
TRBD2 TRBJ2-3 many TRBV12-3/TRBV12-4 TGTGCCAGCAGTTCTAGCGGGGGGTTTAGCACAGATACGCAGTATTTT CASSSSGGFSTDTQYF
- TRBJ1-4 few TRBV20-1 TGCAGTGCTAGAGGCCTAGGGGATCCGAATGAAAAACTGTTTTTT CSARGLGDPNEKLFF
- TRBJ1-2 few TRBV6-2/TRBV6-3 TGTGCCAGCGAGCGTGGGGGTACGAGGGGCTACACCTTC CASERGGTRGYTF
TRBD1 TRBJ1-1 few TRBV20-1 TGCAGTGCAGAACCAGGGGGCGCGGGGAACACTGAAGCTTTCTTT CSAEPGGAGNTEAFF
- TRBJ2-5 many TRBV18 TGTGCCAGCTCACCATTGGGGCCCGGGGAGACCCAGTACTTC CASSPLGPGETQYF
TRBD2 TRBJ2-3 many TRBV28 TGTGCCAGCAGTCCACCCGGGACTACCACAGATACGCAGTATTTT CASSPPGTTTDTQYF
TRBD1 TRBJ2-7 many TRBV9 TGTGCCAGCAGCGCCAGACAGGGGAAGTACGAGCAGTACTTC CASSARQGKYEQYF
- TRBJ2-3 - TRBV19 TGTGCCAGTAGTATATCGTCGAGAGCATTAGGTACGCAGTATTTT CASSISSRALGTQYF
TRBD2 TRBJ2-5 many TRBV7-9 TGTGCCAGCAGCTTATCTAGCGGGGGGGCCTCGGGCGGAGACCAGTACTTC CASSLSSGGASGGDQYF
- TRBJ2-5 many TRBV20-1 TGCAGTGCTAGAGTCCCGGGATCGGGGCAAGAGACCCAGTACTTC CSARVPGSGQETQYF
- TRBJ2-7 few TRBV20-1 TGCAGTGCTAGTCACAGACTTCCAACCTCCTCCTACGAGCAGTACTTC CSASHRLPTSSYEQYF
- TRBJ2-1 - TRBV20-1 TGCAGTGCTAGGGGCCCGAGGGGAAGTCCTTGGAATGAGCAGTTCTTC CSARGPRGSPWNEQFF
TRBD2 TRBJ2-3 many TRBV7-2 TGTGCCAGCAGCCCCGCTAGCGGGGGGACCCGGGGCACAGATACGCAGTATTTT CASSPASGGTRGTDTQYF
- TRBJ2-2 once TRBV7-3 TGTGCCAGCAGCTTGTGGGACACAAACACCGGGGAGCTGTTTTTT CASSLWDTNTGELFF
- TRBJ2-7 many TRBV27 TGTGCCAGCAGTCCGCAGGGGAACACCTACGAGCAGTACTTC CASSPQGNTYEQYF
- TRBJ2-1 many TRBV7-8 TGTGCCAGCAGCTCCCGGGGGGCCCTTAACAATGAGCAGTTCTTC CASSSRGALNNEQFF
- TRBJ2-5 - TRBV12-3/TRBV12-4 TGTGCCAGCAGTTCCTTTCGGGTACAAGAGACCCAGTACTTC CASSSFRVQETQYF
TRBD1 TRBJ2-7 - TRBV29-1 TGCAGCGTTGAATCCGACAGGGTAAGCGAGCAGTACTTC CSVESDRVSEQYF
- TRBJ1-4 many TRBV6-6 TGTGCCAGCAGTTACGAAGCCGGGGGCTCGGGGAGTGAAAAACTGTTTTTT CASSYEAGGSGSEKLFF
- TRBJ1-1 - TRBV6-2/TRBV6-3 TGTGCCAGCAGTTACCTGTATGGGCATTTGAACACTGAAGCTTTGTTT CASSYLYGHLNTEALF
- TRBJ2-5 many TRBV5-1 TGCGCCAGCAGCTTGGGGACAGGCGGGACGCAAGAGACCCAGTACTTC CASSLGTGGTQETQYF
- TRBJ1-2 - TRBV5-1 TGCGCCAGCAGCTTGGACAGCCCATTGGAACGCTATGGCTACACCTTC CASSLDSPLERYGYTF